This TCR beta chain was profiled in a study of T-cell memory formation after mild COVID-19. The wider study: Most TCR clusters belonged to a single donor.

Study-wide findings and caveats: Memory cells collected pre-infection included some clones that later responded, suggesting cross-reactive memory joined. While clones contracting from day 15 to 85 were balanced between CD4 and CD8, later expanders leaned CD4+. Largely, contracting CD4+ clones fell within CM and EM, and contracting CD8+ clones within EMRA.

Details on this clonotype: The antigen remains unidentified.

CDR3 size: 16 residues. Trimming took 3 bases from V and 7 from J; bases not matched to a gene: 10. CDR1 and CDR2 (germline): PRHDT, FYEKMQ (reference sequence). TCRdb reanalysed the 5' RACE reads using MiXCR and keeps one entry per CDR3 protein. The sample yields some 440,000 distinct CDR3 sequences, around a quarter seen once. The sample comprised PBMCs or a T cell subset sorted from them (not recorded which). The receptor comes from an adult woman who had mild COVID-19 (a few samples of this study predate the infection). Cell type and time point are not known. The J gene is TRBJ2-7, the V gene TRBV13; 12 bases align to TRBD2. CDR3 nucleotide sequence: TGTGCCAGCAGCTTGAGACTAGCGGGAGTCTTGGGGGAGCAGTACTTC. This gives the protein CASSLRLAGVLGEQYF.